The 2 T cell receptor beta chains given below trace back to one sample, sequenced in a study of blood T cell repertoires in COVID-19. TCRdb's table, derived via immunoSEQ multiplex PCR, lists solely in-frame clones and lacks some. The sample has more than 300,000 clones, around nine tenths seen once. Material for sequencing was PBMCs or T cells enriched from blood (not recorded which). These receptors all stem from a woman younger than 45 who had recovered from COVID-19.

The chain has TRBV5-1 and TRBJ1-1; 7 bases map to TRBD1. The V gene's germline CDR1 is SGHRS and CDR2 YFSETQ. The length of the CDR3 is 16 residues. J was trimmed by 3 bases and V by 4 bases; bases with no gene match: 12. The CDR3 coding sequence is TGCGCCAGCAGCCGGGACAGCCCCCGTCGGGACACTGAAGCTTTCTTT. Encoded protein: CASSRDSPRRDTEAFF.

The chain couples TRBV19 to TRBJ1-4; maybe TRBD1 (6 bases). The CDR3 sequence is 15 residues long. V lost 4 bases to trimming and J lost 0 bases, with 9 bases between them. Per germline, CDR1 LNHDA and CDR2 SQIVND (reference sequence). The CDR3 reads CASSTGQSTNEKLFF. The CDR3 DNA reads as TGTGCCAGTAGTACCGGACAGTCAACTAATGAAAAACTGTTTTTT.